A single sample gave rise to the 16 T cell receptor beta chains below, sequenced in a study of regulatory T cells in long-lasting Graves disease. Time point here: newly diagnosed GD, antithyroid drugs for less than 3 months. With RNA extracted from PBMCs as input, the TCR library was made. In building TCR beta libraries, iRepertoire HTBI primers were used together with Arm-PCR of CDR3 regions. In TCRdb, the multiplex PCR reads were re-called with MiXCR into one record per CDR3 protein. This table holds some 330,000 distinct CDR3 sequences, roughly 10% found once. These data also featured in a second study, about T cells in Graves' hyperthyroidism and ophthalmopathy.

The input for sequencing was peripheral blood mononuclear cells (PBMCs), taken at new diagnosis, from a patient treated with antithyroid drugs. These receptors were taken from a woman aged 18-35 years with Graves disease.

The chain employs TRBV5-1 and TRBJ1-6; D unresolved. V gave up 5 bases and J gave up 9 bases, with 12 bases separating them. Per the germline V gene, CDR1 is SGHRS and CDR2 is YFSETQ. CDR3 size: 13 residues. CDR3 bases: TGCGCCAGCAGGCTGCCCGGTATTTCACCCCTCCACTTT. It is translated as CASRLPGISPLHF.

Note on this clonotype: Possible read error: a much larger clone is one base away. The missing conserved phenylalanine or tryptophan at the end of this CDR3 makes a read error likely. The chain has TRBV5-6 and TRBJ1-2, with TRBD1 as a possible D gene (5 bases). Per germline, CDR1 SGHDT and CDR2 YYEEEE. V was clipped by 4 bases and J by 6 bases, with 16 bases between them. The CDR3 is made up of 14 amino acids. CDR3 loop: CASSLDWDRHGYTL. DNA for the CDR3: TGTGCCAGCAGCCTGGATTGGGACCGACATGGCTACACCCTC.

This clonotype was counted ten times or more. The J gene is TRBJ1-1, the V gene TRBV7-2; D is undetermined. Trimming pared 2 bases from V and 0 bases from J, leaving 4 bases between. CDR1 SGHTA and CDR2 FQGNSA come from the germline V gene. There are 13 residues in the CDR3. CDR3 region: CASSLYVNTEAFF. CDR3 nucleotides: TGTGCCAGCAGCTTATATGTGAACACTGAAGCTTTCTTT.

This clonotype occurred many times. The gene calls are TRBV30 and TRBJ1-3, with a tentative D call TRBD1 (6 bases). V was clipped by 5 bases and J by 4 bases, with 12 bases between them. The germline gives CDR1 GTSNPN, CDR2 SVGIG (reference sequence). There are 13 residues in the CDR3. Here the CDR3 reads CAWDSGHGNTIYF. The DNA of the CDR3 is TGTGCCTGGGACTCGGGACACGGAAACACCATATATTTT.

The genes are TRBV6-1 and TRBJ2-3, with TRBD2 matching over 8 bases. The CDR3 sequence is 17 residues long. V was clipped by 5 bases and J by 2 bases; unmatched bases: 12. Germline values: CDR1 MNHNS, CDR2 SASEGT. CDR3 bases: TGTGCCAGCAGTCCCTCCCTCGGCGGGGGGTACACAGATACGCAGTATTTT. This codes for CASSPSLGGGYTDTQYF.

This clonotype was recorded many times. J is TRBJ2-3 and V is TRBV28; a weak D match, TRBD2 (5 bases). Germline V gene sequence: CDR1 MDHEN, CDR2 SYDVKM. This CDR3 has 14 residues. Trimming left V 3 bases short and J 11 bases short, with 18 bases between. CDR3 in amino acids: CASSFSTNPFGQYF. In nucleotides, the CDR3 is TGTGCCAGCAGTTTTTCGACTAATCCTTTTGGGCAGTATTTT.

This clonotype was counted ten times or more. One end of the junction does not line up with germline, which may come from a read error. This chain uses TRBV5-1 with TRBJ2-7; perhaps TRBD2 as D (6 bases). The length of the CDR3 is 13 residues. CDR1 and CDR2 from the germline V gene are SGHRS and YFSETQ. CDR3 sequence: CASSLGGSNEQYF. CDR3 nucleotides: TGTGCCAGCAGCTTGGGGGGTTCGAACGAGCAGTACTTC.

Points on this clonotype: It may be a read error: a sequence one base away is much more abundant. This chain connects TRBV6-1 to TRBJ1-1; tentatively, D is TRBD1 (6 bases). The CDR3 runs to 13 residues. V was trimmed by 7 bases and J by 9 bases, leaving 18 bases between them. Germline assignment: CDR1 MNHNS and CDR2 SASEGT. CDR3 in DNA: TGTGCCAGCAAATACTGGGGTCAGGGGAAAGCTTTCTTT. The encoded protein is CASKYWGQGKAFF.

This clonotype appeared a few times. This chain links TRBV20-1 with TRBJ1-2; the match to TRBD1 covers 10 bases. This CDR3 spans 14 amino acids. Germline values: CDR1 DFQATT, CDR2 SNEGSKA (reference sequence). V was pared by 8 bases and J by 4 bases, with 10 bases of the junction left unmatched. The CDR3 loop reads CSRQGAPFGYGYTF. The CDR3 region has the DNA TGCAGTCGACAGGGGGCCCCATTTGGCTATGGCTACACCTTC.

A word on this clonotype: A junction end diverges from the germline sequence, so it may reflect a read error. V is TRBV7-9 and J is TRBJ2-5, with 8 bases identical to TRBD2. CDR1 is SEHNR and CDR2 is FQNEAQ in the germline V gene (reference sequence). This CDR3 contains 14 residues. The CDR3 spells CVSSSGGPRETQYF. The CDR3 DNA is TGTGTCAGCAGCTCGGGGGGGCCTCGGGAGACCCAGTACTTC.

The chain links TRBV7-2 to TRBJ1-2, with a tentative D call TRBD1 (5 bases). The CDR3 totals 14 residues. Trimming took off 2 bases at V and 8 bases at J, with 15 bases between the two ends. The germline gives CDR1 SGHTA, CDR2 FQGNSA. This chain's CDR3 is CASSLSREAGGYTF. CDR3 nucleotide sequence: TGTGCCAGCAGCTTAAGCAGGGAGGCCGGCGGCTACACCTTC.

The chain combines TRBV19 with TRBJ1-4; 8 bases align to TRBD1. Germline V gene sequence: CDR1 LNHDA, CDR2 SQIVND (reference sequence). V gave up 1 base and J gave up 8 bases; unmatched junction bases: 6. The CDR3 length is 15 residues. The CDR3 region is CASSIAATGEEKLFF. CDR3 sequence (DNA): TGTGCCAGTAGTATAGCAGCGACAGGGGAGGAAAAACTGTTTTTT.

In this sample, this clonotype turned up a few times. The chain links TRBV4-1 to TRBJ2-1; D is possibly TRBD1 or TRBD2 (6 bases each). Per the germline V gene, CDR1 is MGHRA and CDR2 is YSYEKL. V dropped 3 bases and J dropped 0 bases, with 12 bases sitting between them. The CDR3 runs 16 residues. In DNA form, the CDR3 reads TGCGCCAGCAGCCAGGGGGCGGGACTCTCCTACAATGAGCAGTTCTTC. Translation: CASSQGAGLSYNEQFF.

This clonotype has just a few counts. The V and J genes are TRBV6-9 and TRBJ2-2; D ambiguous. The CDR3 is 15 amino acids. Germline loops: CDR1 MNHGY, CDR2 SVAAGI. Trimming took off 3 bases at V and 2 bases at J, with 10 bases between the two ends. This chain's CDR3 is CASSYVSINTGELFF. In nucleotides, the CDR3 is TGTGCCAGCAGTTACGTGTCAATAAACACCGGGGAGCTGTTTTTT.

This clonotype has ten or more counts. The CDR3 region has the DNA TGTGCCAGCAGTGAGGATGGTGGTGCTTACAATGAGCAGTTCTTC. This codes for CASSEDGGAYNEQFF. The V gene is TRBV6-1, the J gene TRBJ2-1; no definite D call. The germline V gene encodes CDR1 MNHNS and CDR2 SASEGT. Trimming pared 3 bases from V and 4 bases from J, leaving 13 bases between. This CDR3 comprises 15 residues.

This clonotype was seen ten or more times. The rearrangement uses TRBV10-1 and TRBJ2-3; 10 nucleotides agree with TRBD2. Germline V gene lookup returns CDR1 WNHNN and CDR2 SYGVQD (reference sequence). The CDR3 extends over 16 amino acids. V gave up 3 bases and J gave up 5 bases; unmatched junction bases: 8. DNA for the CDR3: TGCGCCAGCAGTGACGGGGCTAGCGGGAGTGGAGATACGCAGTATTTT. Its protein product is CASSDGASGSGDTQYF.